Presented here are 5 T cell receptor beta chains from one specimen sequenced in a study of T cells in Graves' hyperthyroidism and ophthalmopathy. RNA transcripts gave rise to amplified TCR beta CDR3 regions. The study used the HTBI primer set for a first-round RT-PCR of the TCR CDR3. Each CDR3 protein gets one entry after TCRdb re-called the multiplex PCR reads with MiXCR. The table includes approximately 720,000 distinct CDR3 sequences, approximately 19% detected once. Sequencing was carried out using blood. These receptors all stem from a woman between 50 and 59 years old with Graves' hyperthyroidism that later progressed to Graves' ophthalmopathy.

This clonotype was counted ten times or more. The rearrangement joins TRBV7-6 to TRBJ2-1, with D possibly called TRBD1 or TRBD2 (6 bases each). CDR1 is SGHVS, CDR2 FNYEAQ, per germline. V lost 6 bases, J lost 2 bases, and 14 bases lay in between. The CDR3 loop spans 15 amino acids. The CDR3 DNA is TGTGCCAGCAGGCCGGGGGACACAACCTACAATGAGCAGTTCTTC. Translated, it gives CASRPGDTTYNEQFF.

This clonotype was detected once. The V call is TRBV5-1, the J call TRBJ2-5, with 8 bases that match TRBD2. The CDR3 runs 16 residues. CDR1 is SGHRS, CDR2 YFSETQ, per germline. With 3 bases clipped from V and 3 bases from J, the junction kept 10 bases outside the gene matches. The CDR3 protein is CASSSPPVRGEETQYF. In nucleotides, the CDR3 is TGCGCCAGCAGCTCCCCTCCCGTGCGGGGGGAAGAGACCCAGTACTTC.

The genes are TRBV4-2 and TRBJ2-3, with 9 bases fitting TRBD2. The V and J ends lost 0 bases and 6 bases, in that order; junction bases with no gene match: 10. In germline, CDR1 is LGHNA, CDR2 YNFKEQ. The CDR3 covers 17 residues. Written as DNA, the CDR3 is TGTGCCAGCAGCCAAGAAGGAAGCGGGGGGCCCAGGGATACGCAGTATTTT. It encodes CASSQEGSGGPRDTQYF.

This chain joins TRBV29-1 and TRBJ2-7; maybe TRBD2 (5 bases). Trimming removed 6 bases from V and 3 bases from J, with 15 bases in between. Germline loops: CDR1 SQVTM, CDR2 ANQGSEA. The CDR3 covers 13 residues. CDR3 protein: CSVGPSNDYEQYF. As DNA, the CDR3 is TGCAGCGTCGGCCCTAGCAATGACTACGAGCAGTACTTC.

The V gene is TRBV6-6, the J gene TRBJ2-7; D uncertain. CDR3 length: 16 amino acids. Germline V gene lookup returns CDR1 MNHNY and CDR2 SVGAGI (reference sequence). Trimming took off 0 bases at V and 1 base at J, with 13 bases between the two ends. DNA for the CDR3: TGTGCCAGCAGTTACTCAAGCGAGACACCGTCCTACGAGCAGTACTTC. Translation gives CASSYSSETPSYEQYF.